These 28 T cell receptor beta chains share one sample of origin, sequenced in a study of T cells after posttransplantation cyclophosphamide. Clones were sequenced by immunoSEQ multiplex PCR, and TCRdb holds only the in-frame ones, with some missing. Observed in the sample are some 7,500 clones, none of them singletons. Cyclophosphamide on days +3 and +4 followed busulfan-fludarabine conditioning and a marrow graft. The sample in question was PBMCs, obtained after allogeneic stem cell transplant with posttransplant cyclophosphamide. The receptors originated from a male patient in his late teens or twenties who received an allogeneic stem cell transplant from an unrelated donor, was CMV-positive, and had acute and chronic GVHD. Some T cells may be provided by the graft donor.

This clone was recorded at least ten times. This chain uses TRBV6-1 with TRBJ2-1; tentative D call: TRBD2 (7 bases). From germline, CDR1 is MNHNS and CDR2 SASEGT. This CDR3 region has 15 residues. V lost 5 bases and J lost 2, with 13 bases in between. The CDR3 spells CASSRGGPTYNEQFF. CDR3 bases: TGTGCCAGCAGTAGGGGGGGGCCTACCTACAATGAGCAGTTCTTC.

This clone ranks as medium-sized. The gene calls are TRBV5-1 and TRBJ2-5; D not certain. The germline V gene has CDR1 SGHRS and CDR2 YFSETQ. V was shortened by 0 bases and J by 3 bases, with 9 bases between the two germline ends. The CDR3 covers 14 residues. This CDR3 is CASSLVAGKETQYF. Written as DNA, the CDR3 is TGCGCCAGCAGCTTGGTGGCAGGAAAAGAGACCCAGTACTTC.

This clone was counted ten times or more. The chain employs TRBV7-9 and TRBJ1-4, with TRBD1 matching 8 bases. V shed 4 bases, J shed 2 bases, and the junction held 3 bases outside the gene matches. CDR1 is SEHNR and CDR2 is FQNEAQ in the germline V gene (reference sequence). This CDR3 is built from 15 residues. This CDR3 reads CASSSYRGTNEKLFF. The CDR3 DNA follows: TGTGCCAGCAGCTCTTACAGGGGGACTAATGAAAAACTGTTTTTT.

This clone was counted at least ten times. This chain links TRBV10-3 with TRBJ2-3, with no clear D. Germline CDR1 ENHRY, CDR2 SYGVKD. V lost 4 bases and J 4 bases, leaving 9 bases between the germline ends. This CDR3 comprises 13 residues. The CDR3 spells CAISARGADTQYF. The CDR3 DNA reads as TGTGCCATCAGTGCCAGAGGCGCAGATACGCAGTATTTT.

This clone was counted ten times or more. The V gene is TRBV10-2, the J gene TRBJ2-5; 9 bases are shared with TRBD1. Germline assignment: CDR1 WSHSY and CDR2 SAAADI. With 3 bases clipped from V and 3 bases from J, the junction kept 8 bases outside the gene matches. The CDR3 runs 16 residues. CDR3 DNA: TGCGCCAGCAGTGAACCTGCCGGGACAGGGAAAGAGACCCAGTACTTC. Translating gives CASSEPAGTGKETQYF.

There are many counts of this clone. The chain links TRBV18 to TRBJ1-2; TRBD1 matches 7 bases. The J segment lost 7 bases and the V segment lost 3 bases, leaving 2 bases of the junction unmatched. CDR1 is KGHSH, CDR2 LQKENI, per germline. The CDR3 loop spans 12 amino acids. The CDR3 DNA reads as TGTGCCAGCTCACCGGACAGGTTTGGCTACACCTTC. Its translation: CASSPDRFGYTF.

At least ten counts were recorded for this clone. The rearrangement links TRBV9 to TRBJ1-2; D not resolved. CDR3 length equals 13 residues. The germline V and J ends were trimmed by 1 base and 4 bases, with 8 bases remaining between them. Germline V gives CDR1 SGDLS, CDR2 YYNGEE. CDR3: CASSVRVSYGYTF. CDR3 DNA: TGTGCCAGCAGCGTACGGGTTAGCTATGGCTACACCTTC.

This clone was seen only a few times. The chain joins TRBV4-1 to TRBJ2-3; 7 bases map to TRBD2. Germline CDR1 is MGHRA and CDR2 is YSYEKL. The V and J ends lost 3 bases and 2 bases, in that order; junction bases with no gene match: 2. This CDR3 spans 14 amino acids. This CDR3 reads CASSQGLNTDTQYF. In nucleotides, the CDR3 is TGCGCCAGCAGCCAGGGACTAAACACAGATACGCAGTATTTT.

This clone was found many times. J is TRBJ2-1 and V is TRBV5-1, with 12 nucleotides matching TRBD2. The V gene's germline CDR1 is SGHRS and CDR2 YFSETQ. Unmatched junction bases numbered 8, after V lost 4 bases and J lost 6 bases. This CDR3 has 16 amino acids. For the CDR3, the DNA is TGCGCCAGCAGCCCAAAGACTAGCGGGGGACTCAATGAGCAGTTCTTC. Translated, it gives CASSPKTSGGLNEQFF.

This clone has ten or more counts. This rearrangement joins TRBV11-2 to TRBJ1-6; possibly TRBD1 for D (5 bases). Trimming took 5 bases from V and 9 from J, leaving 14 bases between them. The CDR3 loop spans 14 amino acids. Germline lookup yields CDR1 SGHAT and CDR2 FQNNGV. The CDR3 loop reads CASSMGGVVSPLHF. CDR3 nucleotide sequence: TGTGCCAGCAGCATGGGGGGGGTGGTTTCACCCCTCCACTTT.

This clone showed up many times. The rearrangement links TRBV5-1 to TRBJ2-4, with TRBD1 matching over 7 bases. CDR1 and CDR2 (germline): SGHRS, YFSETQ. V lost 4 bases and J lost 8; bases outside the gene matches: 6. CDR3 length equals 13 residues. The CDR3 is CASSLLQGDIQYF. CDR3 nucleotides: TGCGCCAGCAGCCTTCTCCAGGGGGACATTCAGTACTTC.

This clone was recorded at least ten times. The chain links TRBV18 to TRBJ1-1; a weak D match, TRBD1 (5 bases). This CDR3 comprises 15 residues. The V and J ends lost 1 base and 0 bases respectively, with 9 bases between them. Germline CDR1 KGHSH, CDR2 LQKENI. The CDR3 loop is CASSPRTNMNTEAFF. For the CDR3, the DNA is TGTGCCAGCTCACCACGGACAAACATGAACACTGAAGCTTTCTTT.

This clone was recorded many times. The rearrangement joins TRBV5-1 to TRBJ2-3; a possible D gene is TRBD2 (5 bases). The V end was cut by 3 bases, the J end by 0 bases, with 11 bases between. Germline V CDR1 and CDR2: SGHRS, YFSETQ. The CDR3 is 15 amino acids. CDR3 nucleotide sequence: TGCGCCAGCAGCTCCCTAGCAGACAGCACAGATACGCAGTATTTT. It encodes CASSSLADSTDTQYF.

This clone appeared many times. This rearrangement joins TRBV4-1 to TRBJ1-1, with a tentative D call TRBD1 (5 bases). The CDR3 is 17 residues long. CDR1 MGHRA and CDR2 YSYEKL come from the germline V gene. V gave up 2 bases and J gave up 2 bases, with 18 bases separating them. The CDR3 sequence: CASSQNTGSSPNTEAFF. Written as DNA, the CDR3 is TGCGCCAGCAGCCAAAACACAGGCAGTTCACCCAACACTGAAGCTTTCTTT.

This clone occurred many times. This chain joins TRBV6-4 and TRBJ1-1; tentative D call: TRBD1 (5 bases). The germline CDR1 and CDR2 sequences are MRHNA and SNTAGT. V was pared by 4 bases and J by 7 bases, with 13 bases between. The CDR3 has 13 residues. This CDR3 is CASSVSGHSEAFF. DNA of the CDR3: TGTGCCAGCAGTGTTTCCGGACATAGTGAAGCTTTCTTT.

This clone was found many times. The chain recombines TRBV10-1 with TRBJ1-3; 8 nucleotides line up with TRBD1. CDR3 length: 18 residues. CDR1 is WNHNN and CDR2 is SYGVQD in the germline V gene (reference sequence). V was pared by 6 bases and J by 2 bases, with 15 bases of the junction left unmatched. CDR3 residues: CASRRGGDRRNAGNTIYF. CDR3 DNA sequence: TGCGCCAGCAGAAGAGGGGGGGACAGGAGAAACGCTGGAAACACCATATATTTT.

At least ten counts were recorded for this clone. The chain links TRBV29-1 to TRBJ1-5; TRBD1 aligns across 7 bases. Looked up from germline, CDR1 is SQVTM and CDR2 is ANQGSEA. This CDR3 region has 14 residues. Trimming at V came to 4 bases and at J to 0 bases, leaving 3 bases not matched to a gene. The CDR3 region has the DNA TGCAGCGTTGTGACAGGGACTAGCAATCAGCCCCAGCATTTT. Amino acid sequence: CSVVTGTSNQPQHF.

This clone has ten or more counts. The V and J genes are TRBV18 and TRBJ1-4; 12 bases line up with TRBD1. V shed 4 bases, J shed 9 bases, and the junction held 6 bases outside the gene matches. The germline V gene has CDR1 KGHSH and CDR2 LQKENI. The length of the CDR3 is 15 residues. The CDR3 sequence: CASSQGQGAFQKLFF. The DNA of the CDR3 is TGTGCCAGCTCACAGGGACAGGGGGCTTTCCAAAAACTGTTTTTT.

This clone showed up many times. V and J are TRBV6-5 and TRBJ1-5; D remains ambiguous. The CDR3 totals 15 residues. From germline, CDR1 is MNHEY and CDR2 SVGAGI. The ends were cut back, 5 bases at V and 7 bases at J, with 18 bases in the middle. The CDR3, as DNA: TGTGCCAGCAGTCCAAACCAACCGGTGGTCCAGCCCCAGCATTTT. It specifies CASSPNQPVVQPQHF.

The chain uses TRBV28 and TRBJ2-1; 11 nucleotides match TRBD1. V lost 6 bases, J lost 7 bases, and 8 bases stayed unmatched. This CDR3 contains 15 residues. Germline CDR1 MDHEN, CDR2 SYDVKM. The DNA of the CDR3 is TGTGCCAGCAGCCCAGGACAGGGGGCGCGGAATGAGCAGTTCTTC. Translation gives CASSPGQGARNEQFF. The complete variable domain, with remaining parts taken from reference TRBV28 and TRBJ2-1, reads DVKVTQSSRYLVKRTGEKVFLECVQDMDHENMFWYRQDPGLGLRLIYFSYDVKMKEKGDIPEGYSVSREKKERFSLILESASTNQTSMYLCASSPGQGARNEQFFGPGTRLTVL.

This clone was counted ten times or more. Here the CDR3 reads CASSRDRGHTYEQYF. CDR3 nucleotides: TGTGCCAGTAGTAGGGACAGGGGCCATACCTACGAGCAGTACTTC. The chain uses TRBV19 and TRBJ2-7, with 10 nucleotides matching TRBD1. The CDR3 has 15 residues. V shed 4 bases, J shed 2 bases, and the junction held 5 bases outside the gene matches. Germline V gene lookup returns CDR1 LNHDA and CDR2 SQIVND (reference sequence).

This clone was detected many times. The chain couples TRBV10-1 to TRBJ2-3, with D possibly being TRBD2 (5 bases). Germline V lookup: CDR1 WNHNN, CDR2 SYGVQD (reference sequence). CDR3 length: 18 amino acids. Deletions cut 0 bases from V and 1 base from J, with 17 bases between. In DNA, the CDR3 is TGCGCCAGCAGTGAGTCGATGGGTCCTCGGCGGGGCACAGATACGCAGTATTTT. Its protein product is CASSESMGPRRGTDTQYF.

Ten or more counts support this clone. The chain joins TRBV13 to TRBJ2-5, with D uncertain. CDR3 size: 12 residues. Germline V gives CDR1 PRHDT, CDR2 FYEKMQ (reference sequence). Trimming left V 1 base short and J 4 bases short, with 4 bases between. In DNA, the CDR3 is TGTGCCAGCAGCTTAGCGGGAGAGACCCAGTACTTC. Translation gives CASSLAGETQYF.

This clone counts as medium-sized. The CDR3, as DNA: TGTGCCAGCAGCGCGACAGGGCCCACCGGGGAGCTGTTTTTT. This translates into CASSATGPTGELFF. The chain employs TRBV7-3 and TRBJ2-2; 7 nucleotides align to TRBD1. Germline V CDR1 and CDR2: SGHTA, FQGTGA. The CDR3 is made up of 14 amino acids. Losses at the gene ends were 5 bases for V and 4 bases for J; bases not matched to a gene: 4.

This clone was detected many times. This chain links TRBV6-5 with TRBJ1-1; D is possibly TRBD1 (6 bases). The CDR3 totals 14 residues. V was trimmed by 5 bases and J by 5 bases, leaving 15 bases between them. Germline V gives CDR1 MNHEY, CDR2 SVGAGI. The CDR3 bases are TGTGCCAGCAGTACTAGGACAGCGGAGACTGAAGCTTTCTTT. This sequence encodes CASSTRTAETEAFF.

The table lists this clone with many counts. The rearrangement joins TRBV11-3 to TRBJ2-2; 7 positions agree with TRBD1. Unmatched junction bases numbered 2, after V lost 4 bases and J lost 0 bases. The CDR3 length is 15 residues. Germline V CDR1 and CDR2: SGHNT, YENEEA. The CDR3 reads CASSSGTANTGELFF. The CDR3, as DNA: TGTGCCAGCAGCTCTGGGACAGCGAACACCGGGGAGCTGTTTTTT.

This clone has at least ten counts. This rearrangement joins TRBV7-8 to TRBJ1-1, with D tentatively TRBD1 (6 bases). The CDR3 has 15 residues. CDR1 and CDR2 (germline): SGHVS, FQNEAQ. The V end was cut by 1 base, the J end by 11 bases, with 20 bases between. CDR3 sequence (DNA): TGTGCCAGCAGCTTAGGTCGGGACACCAGGAAAGGGGCTTTCTTT. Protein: CASSLGRDTRKGAFF.

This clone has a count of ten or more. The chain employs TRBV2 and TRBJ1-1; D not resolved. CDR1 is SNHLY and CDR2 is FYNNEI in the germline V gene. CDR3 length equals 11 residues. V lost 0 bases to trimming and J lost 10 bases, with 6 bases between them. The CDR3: CASSEARAAFF. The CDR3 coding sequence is TGTGCCAGCAGTGAAGCGCGGGCAGCTTTCTTT.